This TCR beta chain was captured by sequencing in a study of T cells after posttransplantation cyclophosphamide. This clone appeared a few times. Its cognate antigen is unknown. Peripheral blood was collected from the related graft donor on the marrow donation day. Study-level results: Later post-transplant blood repertoires were often dominated by donor CD8+ memory clones. Blood and skin or GI T cell repertoires showed limited TRB overlap. After PTCy, TRB diversity resembled that of CNI/methotrexate controls.

Generated by immunoSEQ multiplex PCR, the TCRdb table keeps only in-frame clones and is missing some. Singletons are absent from the sample, which has 40,000 or so clones. Losses at the gene ends were 3 bases for V and 2 bases for J; bases not matched to a gene: 6. The CDR3 sequence is 17 residues long. Germline values: CDR1 KGHDR, CDR2 SFDVKD. The sequence was collected from a young man in good health and a related stem cell transplant donor. V usage is TRBV24-1 and J usage is TRBJ2-3; 11 bases match TRBD2. Material for sequencing was PBMCs. CDR3 sequence reads: CATSDPWTSGPTDTQYF. The CDR3 region has the DNA TGTGCCACCAGTGATCCTTGGACTAGCGGGCCCACAGATACGCAGTATTTT.